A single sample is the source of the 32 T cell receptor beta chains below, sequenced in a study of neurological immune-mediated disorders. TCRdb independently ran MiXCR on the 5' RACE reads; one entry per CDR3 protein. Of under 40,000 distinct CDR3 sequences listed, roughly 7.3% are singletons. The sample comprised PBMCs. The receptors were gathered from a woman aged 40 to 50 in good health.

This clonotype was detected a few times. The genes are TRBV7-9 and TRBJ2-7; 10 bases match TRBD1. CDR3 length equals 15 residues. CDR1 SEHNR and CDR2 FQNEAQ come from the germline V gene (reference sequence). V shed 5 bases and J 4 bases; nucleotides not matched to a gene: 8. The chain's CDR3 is CASSPTTGGKYEQYF. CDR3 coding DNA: TGTGCCAGCAGCCCTACGACAGGGGGCAAATACGAGCAGTACTTC.

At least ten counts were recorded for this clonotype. Here the CDR3 reads CASSLAGGASGYTF. The CDR3 DNA reads TGTGCCAGCAGCTTAGCCGGGGGCGCGTCTGGCTACACCTTC. The rearrangement links TRBV7-6 to TRBJ1-2; D might be TRBD1 (6 bases). V shed 0 bases and J shed 7 bases, with 12 bases lying between them. The CDR3 sequence is 14 residues long. Germline-derived CDR1 and CDR2 are SGHVS and FNYEAQ.

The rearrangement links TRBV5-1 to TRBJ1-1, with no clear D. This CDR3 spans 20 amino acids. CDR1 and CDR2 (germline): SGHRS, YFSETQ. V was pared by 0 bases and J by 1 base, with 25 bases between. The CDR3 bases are TGCGCCAGCAGCTTGGCCGGACCAGGCCACCAGAATCCTCGGAACACTGAAGCTTTCTTT. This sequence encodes CASSLAGPGHQNPRNTEAFF.

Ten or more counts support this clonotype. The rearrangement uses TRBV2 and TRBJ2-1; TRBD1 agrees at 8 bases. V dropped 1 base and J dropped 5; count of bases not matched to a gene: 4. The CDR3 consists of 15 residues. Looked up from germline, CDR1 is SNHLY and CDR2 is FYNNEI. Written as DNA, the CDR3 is TGTGCCAGCAGTGAAGTAGGACAGGGACACAATGAGCAGTTCTTC. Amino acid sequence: CASSEVGQGHNEQFF.

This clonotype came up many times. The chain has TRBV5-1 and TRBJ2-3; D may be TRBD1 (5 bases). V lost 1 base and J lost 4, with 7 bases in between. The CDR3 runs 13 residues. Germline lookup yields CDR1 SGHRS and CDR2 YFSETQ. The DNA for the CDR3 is TGCGCCAGCAGCTTGTGGGGCGCAGATACGCAGTATTTT. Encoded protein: CASSLWGADTQYF.

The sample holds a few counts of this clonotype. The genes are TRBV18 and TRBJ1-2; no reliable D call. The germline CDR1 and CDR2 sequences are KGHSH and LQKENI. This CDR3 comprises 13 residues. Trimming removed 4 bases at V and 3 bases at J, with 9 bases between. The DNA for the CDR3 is TGTGCCAGCTCACAAGGTTCGGACTATGGCTACACCTTC. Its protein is CASSQGSDYGYTF.

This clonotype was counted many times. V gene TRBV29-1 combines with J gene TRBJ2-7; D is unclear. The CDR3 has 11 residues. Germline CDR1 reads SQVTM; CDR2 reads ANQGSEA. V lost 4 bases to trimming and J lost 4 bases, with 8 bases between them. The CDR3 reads CSVVSGYEQYV. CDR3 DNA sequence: TGCAGCGTTGTGTCTGGGTACGAGCAGTACGTC.

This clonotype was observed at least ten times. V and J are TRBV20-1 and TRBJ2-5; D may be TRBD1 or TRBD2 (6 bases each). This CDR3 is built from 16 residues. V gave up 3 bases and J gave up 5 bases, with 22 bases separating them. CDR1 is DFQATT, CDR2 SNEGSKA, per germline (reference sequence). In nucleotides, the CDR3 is TGCAGTGCTAGTGGGAGGAGAGGCAGGGGTTGGGAGACCCAGTACTTC. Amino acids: CSASGRRGRGWETQYF.

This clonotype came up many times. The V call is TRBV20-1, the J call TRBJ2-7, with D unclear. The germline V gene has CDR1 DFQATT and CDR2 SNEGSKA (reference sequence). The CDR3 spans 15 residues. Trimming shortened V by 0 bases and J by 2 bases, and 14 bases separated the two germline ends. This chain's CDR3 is CSARDFKESTYEQYF. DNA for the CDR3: TGCAGTGCTAGAGATTTCAAAGAATCCACCTACGAGCAGTACTTC.

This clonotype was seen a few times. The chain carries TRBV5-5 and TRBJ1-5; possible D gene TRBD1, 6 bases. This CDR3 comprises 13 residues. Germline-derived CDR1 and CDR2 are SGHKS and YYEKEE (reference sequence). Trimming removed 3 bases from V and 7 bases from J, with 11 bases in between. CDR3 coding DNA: TGTGCCAGCAGCTACGACAGGATCCAGCCCCAGCATTTT. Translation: CASSYDRIQPQHF.

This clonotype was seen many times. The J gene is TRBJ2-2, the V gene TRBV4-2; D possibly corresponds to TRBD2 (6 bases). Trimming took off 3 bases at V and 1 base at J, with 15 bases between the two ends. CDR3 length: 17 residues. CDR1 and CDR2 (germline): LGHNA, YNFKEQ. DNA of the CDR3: TGTGCCAGCAGCCATCGGAAGACTAGACAGAACACCGGGGAGCTGTTTTTT. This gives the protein CASSHRKTRQNTGELFF.

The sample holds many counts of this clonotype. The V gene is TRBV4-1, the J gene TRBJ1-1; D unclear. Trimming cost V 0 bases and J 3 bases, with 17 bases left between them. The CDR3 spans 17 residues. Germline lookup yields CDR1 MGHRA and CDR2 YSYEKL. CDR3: CASSQDPMGVLHTEAFF. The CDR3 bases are TGCGCCAGCAGCCAAGACCCCATGGGAGTCCTCCACACTGAAGCTTTCTTT.

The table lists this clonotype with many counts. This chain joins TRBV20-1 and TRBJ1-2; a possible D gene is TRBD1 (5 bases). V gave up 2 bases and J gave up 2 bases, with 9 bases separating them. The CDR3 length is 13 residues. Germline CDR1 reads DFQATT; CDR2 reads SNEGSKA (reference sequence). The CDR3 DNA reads TGCAGTGCTAGACCCCGGGGCAACTATGGCTACACCTTC. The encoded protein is CSARPRGNYGYTF.

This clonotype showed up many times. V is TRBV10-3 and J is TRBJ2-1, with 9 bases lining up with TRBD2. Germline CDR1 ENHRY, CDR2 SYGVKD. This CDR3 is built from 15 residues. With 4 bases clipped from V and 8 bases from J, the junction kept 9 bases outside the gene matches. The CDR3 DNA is TGTGCCATCAGTGGGATGCGGGAGGGCCTCGATGAGCAGTTCTTC. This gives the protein CAISGMREGLDEQFF.

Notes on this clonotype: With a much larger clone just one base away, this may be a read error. This CDR3 is CSALGGRSGANVLTF. The DNA for the CDR3 is TGCAGTGCTTTGGGGGGGAGGTCTGGGGCCAACGTCCTGACTTTC. V and J are TRBV20-1 and TRBJ2-6; 7 bases fit TRBD2. This CDR3 has 15 amino acids. In germline, CDR1 is DFQATT, CDR2 SNEGSKA (reference sequence). Unmatched junction bases numbered 5, after V lost 5 bases and J lost 1 base.

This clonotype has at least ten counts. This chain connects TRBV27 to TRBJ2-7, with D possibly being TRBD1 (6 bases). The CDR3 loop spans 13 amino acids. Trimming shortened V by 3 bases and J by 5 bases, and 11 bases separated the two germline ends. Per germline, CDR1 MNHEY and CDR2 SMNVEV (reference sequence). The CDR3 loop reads CASSFKGENEQYV. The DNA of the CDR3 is TGTGCCAGCAGTTTTAAGGGGGAGAACGAGCAGTACGTC.

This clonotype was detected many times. CDR3 nucleotide sequence: TGCAGTGCTAGCCCGGGACGGCAGCTGGGTCGGACGCAGTATTTT. Translating gives CSASPGRQLGRTQYF. V usage is TRBV20-1 and J usage is TRBJ2-3, with D perhaps given as TRBD1 or TRBD2 (5 bases each). The CDR3 covers 15 residues. The ends were cut back, 3 bases at V and 9 bases at J, with 22 bases in the middle. CDR1 and CDR2 (germline): DFQATT, SNEGSKA (reference sequence).

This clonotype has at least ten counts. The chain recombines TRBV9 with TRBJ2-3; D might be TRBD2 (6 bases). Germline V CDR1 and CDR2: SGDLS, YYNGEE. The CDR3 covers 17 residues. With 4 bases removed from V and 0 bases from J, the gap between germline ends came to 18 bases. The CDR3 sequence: CASSPPRGGRSTDTQYF. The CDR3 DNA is TGTGCCAGCAGCCCCCCCAGAGGAGGGAGGAGCACAGATACGCAGTATTTT.

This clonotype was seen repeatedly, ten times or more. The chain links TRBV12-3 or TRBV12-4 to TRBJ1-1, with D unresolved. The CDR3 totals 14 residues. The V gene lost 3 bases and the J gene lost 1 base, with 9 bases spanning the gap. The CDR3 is CASSLSFGNTEAFF. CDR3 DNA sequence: TGTGCCAGCAGTTTGAGCTTTGGGAACACTGAAGCTTTCTTT.

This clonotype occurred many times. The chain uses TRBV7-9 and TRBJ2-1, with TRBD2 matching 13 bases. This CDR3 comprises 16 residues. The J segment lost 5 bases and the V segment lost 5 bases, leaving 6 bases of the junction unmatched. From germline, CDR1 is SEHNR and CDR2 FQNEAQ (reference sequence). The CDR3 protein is CASSPRLAGGHNEQFF. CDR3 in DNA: TGTGCCAGCAGCCCGCGACTAGCGGGGGGCCACAATGAGCAGTTCTTC. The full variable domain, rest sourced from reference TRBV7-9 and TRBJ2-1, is DTGVSQNPRHKITKRGQNVTFRCDPISEHNRLYWYRQTLGQGPEFLTYFQNEAQLEKSRLLSDRFSAERPKGSFSTLEIQRTEQGDSAMYLCASSPRLAGGHNEQFFGPGTRLTVL.

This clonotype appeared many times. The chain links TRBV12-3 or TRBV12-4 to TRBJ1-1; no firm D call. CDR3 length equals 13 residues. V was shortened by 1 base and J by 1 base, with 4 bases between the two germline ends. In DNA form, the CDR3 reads TGTGCCAGCAGTTTAGGGTCGAACACTGAAGCTTTCTTT. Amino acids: CASSLGSNTEAFF.

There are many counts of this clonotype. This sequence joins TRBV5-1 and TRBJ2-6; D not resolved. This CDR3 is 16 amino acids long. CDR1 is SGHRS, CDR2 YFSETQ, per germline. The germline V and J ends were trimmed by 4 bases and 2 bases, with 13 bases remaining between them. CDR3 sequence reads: CASSLDVLPGANVLTF. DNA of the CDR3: TGCGCCAGCAGCCTTGACGTCCTACCTGGGGCCAACGTCCTGACTTTC.

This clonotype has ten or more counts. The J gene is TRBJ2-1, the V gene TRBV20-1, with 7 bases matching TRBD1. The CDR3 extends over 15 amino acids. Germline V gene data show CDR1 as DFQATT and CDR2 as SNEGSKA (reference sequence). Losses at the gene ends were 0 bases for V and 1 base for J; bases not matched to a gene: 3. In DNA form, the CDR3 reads TGCAGTGCTAGAGAATTACAGGGGTCCTACAATGAGCAGTTCTTC. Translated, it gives CSARELQGSYNEQFF.

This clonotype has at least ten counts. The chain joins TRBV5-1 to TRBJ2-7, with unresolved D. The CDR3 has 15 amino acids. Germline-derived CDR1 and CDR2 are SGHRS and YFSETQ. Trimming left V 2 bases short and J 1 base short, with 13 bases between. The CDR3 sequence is CASSFSLDASYEQYF. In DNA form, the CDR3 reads TGCGCCAGCAGCTTCTCCTTGGACGCATCCTACGAGCAGTACTTC.

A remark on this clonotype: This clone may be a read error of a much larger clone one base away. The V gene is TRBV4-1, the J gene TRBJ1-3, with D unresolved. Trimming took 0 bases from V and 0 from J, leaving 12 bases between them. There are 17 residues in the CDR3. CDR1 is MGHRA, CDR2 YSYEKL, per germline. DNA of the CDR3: TGCGCCAGCAGCCAAGATCGGCGGCAATTCTCTGGAAACACCATATATTTT. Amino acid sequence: CASSQDRRQFSGNTIYF.

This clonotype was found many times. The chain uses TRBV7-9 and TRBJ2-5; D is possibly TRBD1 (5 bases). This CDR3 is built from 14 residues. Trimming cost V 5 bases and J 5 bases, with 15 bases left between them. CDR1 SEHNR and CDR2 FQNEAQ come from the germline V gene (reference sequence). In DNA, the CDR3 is TGTGCCAGCAGCCCCGAGGCAGGGTTGGAGACCCAGTACTTC. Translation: CASSPEAGLETQYF.

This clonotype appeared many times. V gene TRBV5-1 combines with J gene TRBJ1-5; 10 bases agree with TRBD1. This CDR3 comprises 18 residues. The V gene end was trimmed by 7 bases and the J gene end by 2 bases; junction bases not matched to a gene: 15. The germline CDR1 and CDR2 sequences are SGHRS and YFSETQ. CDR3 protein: CASGPAGTGVKCNQPQHF. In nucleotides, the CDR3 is TGCGCCAGCGGGCCTGCCGGGACAGGGGTAAAGTGCAATCAGCCCCAGCATTTT.

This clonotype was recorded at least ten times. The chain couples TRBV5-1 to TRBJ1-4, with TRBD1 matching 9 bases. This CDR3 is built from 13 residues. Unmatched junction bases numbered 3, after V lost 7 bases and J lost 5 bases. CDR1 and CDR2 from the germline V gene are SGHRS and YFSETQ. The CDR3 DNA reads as TGCGCCAGCCGACAGGGGGAGAATGAAAAACTGTTTTTT. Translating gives CASRQGENEKLFF.

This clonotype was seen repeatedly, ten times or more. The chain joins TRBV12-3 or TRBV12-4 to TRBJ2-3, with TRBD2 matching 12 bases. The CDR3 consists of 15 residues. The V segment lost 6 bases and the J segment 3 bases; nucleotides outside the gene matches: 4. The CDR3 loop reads CASSSGLAGTDTQYF. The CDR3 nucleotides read TGTGCCAGCAGCTCAGGACTAGCGGGGACAGATACGCAGTATTTT.

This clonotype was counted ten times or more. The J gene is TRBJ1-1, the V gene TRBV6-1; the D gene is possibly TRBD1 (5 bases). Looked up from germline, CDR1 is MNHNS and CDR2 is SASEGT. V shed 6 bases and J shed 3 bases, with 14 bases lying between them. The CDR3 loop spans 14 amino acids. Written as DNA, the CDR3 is TGTGCCAGCAGGAGAGACAGATTTTACACTGAAGCTTTCTTT. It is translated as CASRRDRFYTEAFF.

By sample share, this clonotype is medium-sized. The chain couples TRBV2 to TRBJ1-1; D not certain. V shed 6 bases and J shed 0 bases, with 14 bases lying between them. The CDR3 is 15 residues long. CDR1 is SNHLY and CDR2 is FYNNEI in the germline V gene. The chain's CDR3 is CASSLGEHMNTEAFF. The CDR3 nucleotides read TGTGCCAGCAGCCTCGGGGAGCACATGAACACTGAAGCTTTCTTT.

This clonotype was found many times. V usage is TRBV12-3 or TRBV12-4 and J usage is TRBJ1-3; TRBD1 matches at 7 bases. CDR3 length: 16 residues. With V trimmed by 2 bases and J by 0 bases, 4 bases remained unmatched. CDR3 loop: CASSLKGARSGNTIYF. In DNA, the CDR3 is TGTGCCAGCAGTTTAAAGGGGGCTCGCTCTGGAAACACCATATATTTT.